The 17 T cell receptor beta chains reported below all come from one sample, sequenced in a study of T cell responses to AZD1222 COVID-19 vaccine. Some clones are missing from TCRdb's copy, which holds only in-frame ones; the method was immunoSEQ multiplex PCR. The table shows 90,000 to 130,000 clones, with around 93% occurring only once. Sequenced material: peripheral blood, taken 28 days after the second AZD1222 dose. The receptors were sampled from an adult who received the AZD1222 COVID-19 vaccine.

The chain has TRBV18 and TRBJ1-4; D remains unclear. V lost 2 bases to trimming and J lost 2 bases, with 6 bases between them. The CDR3 is 14 amino acids. In germline, CDR1 is KGHSH, CDR2 LQKENI. Here the CDR3 reads CASSPTFTNEKLFF. DNA of the CDR3: TGTGCCAGCTCACCAACCTTTACTAATGAAAAACTGTTTTTT.

The V gene is TRBV11-1, the J gene TRBJ2-2, with 11 bases aligning to TRBD2. J gave up 2 bases and V 5 bases, and 4 bases lay outside the gene matches. The CDR3 contains 16 residues. Germline-derived CDR1 and CDR2 are SGHAT and FQDESV (reference sequence). CDR3 sequence: CASSRGLAVNTGELFF. CDR3 DNA: TGTGCCAGCAGCCGGGGACTAGCGGTTAACACCGGGGAGCTGTTTTTT. The full variable domain, with the rest looked up from reference TRBV11-1 and TRBJ2-2, is EAEVAQSPRYKITEKSQAVAFWCDPISGHATLYWYRQILGQGPELLVQFQDESVVDDSQLPKDRFSAERLKGVDSTLKIQPAELGDSAMYLCASSRGLAVNTGELFFGEGSRLTVL.

The chain recombines TRBV2 with TRBJ2-5, with 14 bases aligning to TRBD2. CDR1 and CDR2 (germline): SNHLY, FYNNEI. This CDR3 is 17 amino acids long. V was clipped by 4 bases and J by 4 bases; unmatched bases: 8. CDR3: CASSVRLAGGRRETQYF. In DNA form, the CDR3 reads TGTGCCAGCAGTGTCAGACTAGCGGGGGGGAGGAGAGAGACCCAGTACTTC.

The V gene is TRBV7-2, the J gene TRBJ1-2, with D tentatively TRBD1 (5 bases). Trimming removed 2 bases from V and 4 bases from J, with 20 bases in between. This CDR3 spans 17 amino acids. Germline V CDR1 and CDR2: SGHTA, FQGNSA. In DNA form, the CDR3 reads TGTGCCAGCAGCTTATTCTTAGGCCGATGGGGCGTCTATGGCTACACCTTC. It specifies CASSLFLGRWGVYGYTF.

The rearrangement uses TRBV5-7 and TRBJ2-3; no clear D gene. TRBV5-7 is sorted into the ORF group, with uncertain function. V dropped 2 bases and J dropped 4 bases, with 8 bases sitting between them. This CDR3 has 13 amino acids. The CDR3 spells CASSLRDSDTQYF. The CDR3, as DNA: TGTGCCAGCAGCTTACGAGACTCAGATACGCAGTATTTT.

This sequence joins TRBV2 and TRBJ1-2; no clear D. Looked up from germline, CDR1 is SNHLY and CDR2 is FYNNEI. The CDR3 runs 16 residues. Trimming pared 3 bases from V and 0 bases from J, leaving 14 bases between. The CDR3 region has the DNA TGTGCCAGCAGTGATCGGTTCCCAATCCCTAACTATGGCTACACCTTC. It encodes CASSDRFPIPNYGYTF.

V gene TRBV12-5 combines with J gene TRBJ2-7; D might be TRBD1 (5 bases). Germline assignment: CDR1 LGHNT and CDR2 FRNRAP. The germline V and J ends were trimmed by 10 bases and 4 bases, with 14 bases remaining between them. The CDR3 has 12 amino acids. CDR3 sequence (DNA): TGTGCTACGACGCAGGGCCTATACGAGCAGTACTTC. Its protein product is CATTQGLYEQYF.

The chain carries TRBV27 and TRBJ2-3, with 13 nucleotides matching TRBD2. Losses at the gene ends were 5 bases for V and 6 bases for J; bases not matched to a gene: 2. The CDR3 runs to 14 residues. CDR1 and CDR2 (germline): MNHEY, SMNVEV (reference sequence). CDR3 nucleotides: TGTGCCAGCAGTGTGACTAGCGGGAGGGATACGCAGTATTTT. It encodes CASSVTSGRDTQYF.

The chain combines TRBV27 with TRBJ2-1; D gene uncertain. Trimming shortened V by 6 bases and J by 3 bases, and 12 bases separated the two germline ends. CDR3 length: 14 residues. The germline CDR1 and CDR2 sequences are MNHEY and SMNVEV (reference sequence). DNA for the CDR3: TGTGCCAGCAGCCCGGGTGGCGGCTACAATGAGCAGTTCTTC. Protein product: CASSPGGGYNEQFF.

The chain couples TRBV5-1 to TRBJ1-1; D gene unclear. The CDR3 loop spans 13 amino acids. The V gene lost 5 bases and the J gene lost 1 base, with 9 bases spanning the gap. Germline V CDR1 and CDR2: SGHRS, YFSETQ. DNA for the CDR3: TGCGCCAGCAGTGTCTGGGAGAACACTGAAGCTTTCTTT. This sequence encodes CASSVWENTEAFF. Complete variable domain (other parts from reference TRBV5-1 and TRBJ1-1): KAGVTQTPRYLIKTRGQQVTLSCSPISGHRSVSWYQQTPGQGLQFLFEYFSETQRNKGNFPGRFSGRQFSNSRSEMNVSTLELGDSALYLCASSVWENTEAFFGQGTRLTVV.

This chain uses TRBV9 with TRBJ1-2, with TRBD1 as a possible D gene (6 bases). The V and J ends lost 4 bases and 4 bases respectively, with 17 bases between them. The length of the CDR3 is 15 residues. Germline CDR1 SGDLS, CDR2 YYNGEE. CDR3 nucleotides: TGTGCCAGCAGCCCGCGGGGAGGGGGTAGCTATGGCTACACCTTC. Translation: CASSPRGGGSYGYTF.

The chain recombines TRBV19 with TRBJ1-5; 7 bases line up with TRBD1. The CDR3 contains 14 residues. V trimming: 6 bases; J trimming: 5 bases; junction bases outside the gene matches: 7. Germline CDR1 is LNHDA and CDR2 is SQIVND (reference sequence). The CDR3 is CASSSTGVHQPQHF. The CDR3, as DNA: TGTGCCAGTAGCTCAACAGGGGTCCATCAGCCCCAGCATTTT.

The gene calls are TRBV19 and TRBJ2-1, with 12 bases fitting TRBD2. V lost 1 base and J lost 0; bases outside the gene matches: 4. CDR1 is LNHDA, CDR2 SQIVND, per germline (reference sequence). The length of the CDR3 is 18 residues. The DNA for the CDR3 is TGTGCCAGTAGTATAGGACTAGCGGGGGTCCGCTCCTACAATGAGCAGTTCTTC. As protein: CASSIGLAGVRSYNEQFF.

The rearrangement uses TRBV11-2 and TRBJ2-7; D is perhaps TRBD1 (5 bases). The CDR3 sequence is 14 residues long. V was clipped by 5 bases and J by 3 bases, with 14 bases between them. The germline gives CDR1 SGHAT, CDR2 FQNNGV. CDR3 sequence (DNA): TGTGCCAGCAGCAGACCGACAGCAATCTACGAGCAGTACTTC. Translating gives CASSRPTAIYEQYF.

The rearrangement uses TRBV12-3 or TRBV12-4 and TRBJ2-1; D is undetermined. The CDR3 runs 13 residues. Trimming took 7 bases from V and 8 from J, leaving 15 bases between them. CDR3 DNA sequence: TGTGCCAGCACCCCTCCGCCAAATGATGAGCAGTTCTTC. Residues: CASTPPPNDEQFF.

J is TRBJ2-5 and V is TRBV19; D is perhaps TRBD1 (7 bases). Looked up from germline, CDR1 is LNHDA and CDR2 is SQIVND (reference sequence). The germline V and J ends were trimmed by 1 base and 5 bases, with 14 bases remaining between them. CDR3 length: 15 amino acids. CDR3 sequence reads: CASSIGGGGSETQYF. CDR3 bases: TGTGCCAGTAGTATAGGTGGAGGGGGCAGTGAGACCCAGTACTTC.

J is TRBJ2-7 and V is TRBV21-1; TRBD2, as called in the table, went unchecked against the DNA. TRBV21-1 is flagged as a pseudogene. The CDR3 runs 18 residues. The CDR3 nucleotides are TGTGCCAGCAGCTGGGTGCAACCGGGACTAGCGGGACCTTACGAGCAGTACTTC. It specifies CASSWVQPGLAGPYEQYF.